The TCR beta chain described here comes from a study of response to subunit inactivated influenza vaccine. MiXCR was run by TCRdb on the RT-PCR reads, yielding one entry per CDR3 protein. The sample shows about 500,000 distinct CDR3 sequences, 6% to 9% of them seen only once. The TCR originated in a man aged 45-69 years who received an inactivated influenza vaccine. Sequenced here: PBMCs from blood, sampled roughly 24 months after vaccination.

The CDR3 nucleotides read TGTGCCAGCAGTCCACAGGGGGCCCTGTGGGCCACTGAAGCTTTCTTT. The encoded protein is CASSPQGALWATEAFF. This chain joins TRBV28 and TRBJ1-1; 9 nucleotides match TRBD1. This CDR3 spans 16 amino acids. The V and J ends lost 5 bases and 4 bases, in that order; junction bases with no gene match: 11. Germline assignment: CDR1 MDHEN and CDR2 SYDVKM.